This is a list of T cell receptor beta chains from one sample in a study of memory B cells and T cells in multiple sclerosis. These TCRs' antigens remain unknown. Using immunoSEQ multiplex PCR, the repertoire was profiled, and TCRdb retains in-frame clones only, with some absent. The sample gives about 32,000 clones, roughly 88% of which show up once; less than 3% is in the top ten. Sequencing used PBMCs from blood kept in culture. Receptors were obtained from a human donor with multiple sclerosis. CDR3s include the opening cysteine and the closing phenylalanine or tryptophan. The D gene is left open where the match is weak. Size is stated for part of the rows, as once, few or many counts, or as a class when the clone is expanded.

D,V,J,size,CDR3,DNA
TRBD1,TRBV5-6,TRBJ1-2,once,CASSFPGTGGIDANYGYTF,TGTGCCAGCAGCTTTCCCGGGACAGGGGGCATCGACGCTAACTATGGCTACACCTTC
TRBD1,TRBV6-6,TRBJ2-1,-,CASSSGGVGINEQFF,TGTGCCAGCAGTTCAGGGGGCGTAGGGATAAATGAGCAGTTCTTC
TRBD2,TRBV6-5,TRBJ2-1,-,CAARREASYNEQFF,TGTGCCGCGAGGCGGGAGGCCAGCTACAATGAGCAGTTCTTC
TRBD1,TRBV5-4,TRBJ2-7,-,CASSYDRGAYEQYF,TGTGCCAGCAGCTACGACAGGGGCGCCTACGAGCAGTACTTC
TRBD2,TRBV5-1,TRBJ2-1,-,CASSLVSGDHNEQFF,TGCGCCAGCAGCTTAGTCAGCGGGGACCACAATGAGCAGTTCTTC
TRBD1,TRBV6-1,TRBJ1-2,once,CASSTGGRGYTF,TGTGCCAGCAGTACAGGGGGCAGGGGCTACACCTTC
-,TRBV5-8,TRBJ2-5,once,CASSLVDSEETQYF,TGTGCCAGCAGCTTGGTTGACAGCGAAGAGACCCAGTACTTC
-,TRBV6-5,TRBJ1-5,-,CAISRGGGQPQHF,TGTGCCATCTCGCGAGGGGGAGGGCAGCCCCAGCATTTT
-,TRBV25-1,TRBJ1-4,-,CASSAHRQGKANEKLFF,TGTGCCAGCAGTGCCCATCGGCAGGGGAAGGCGAATGAAAAACTGTTTTTT
-,TRBV27,TRBJ1-2,once,CASSFRQDQGYTF,TGTGCCAGCAGTTTCCGACAGGATCAGGGCTACACCTTC
-,TRBV19,TRBJ2-3,-,CASSYWPSTDTQYF,TGTGCCAGTAGTTACTGGCCTAGCACAGATACGCAGTATTTT
-,TRBV27,TRBJ1-5,-,CASSSGLGLIGPQHF,TGTGCCAGCAGTTCCGGCCTTGGACTGATCGGGCCCCAGCATTTT
TRBD1,TRBV28,TRBJ1-1,-,CASIGQGRTEAFF,TGTGCCAGCATCGGACAGGGTAGGACTGAAGCTTTCTTT
TRBD2,TRBV27,TRBJ2-1,-,CASSLTSGSLGGEQFF,TGTGCCAGCAGTTTGACTAGCGGGAGCCTTGGGGGTGAGCAGTTCTTC
-,TRBV5-1,TRBJ1-4,once,CASSLLGSNEKLFF,TGCGCCAGCAGCTTGTTGGGCTCTAATGAAAAACTGTTTTTT
-,TRBV6-6,TRBJ1-5,-,CASSYTLSNQPQHF,TGTGCCAGCAGTTACACCCTTAGCAATCAGCCCCAGCATTTT
-,TRBV19,TRBJ2-2,-,CASSFFGETGELFF,TGTGCCAGTAGTTTTTTTGGGGAAACCGGGGAGCTGTTTTTT
TRBD2,TRBV5-1,TRBJ2-7,once,CASSLALAGGQYEQYF,TGCGCCAGCAGCTTGGCACTAGCGGGGGGGCAGTACGAGCAGTACTTC
-,TRBV19,TRBJ1-1,-,CASSAADSWNTEAFF,TGTGCCAGTAGTGCCGCCGACAGCTGGAACACTGAAGCTTTCTTT
TRBD2,TRBV6-6,TRBJ2-1,-,CASRNGPSGSYNEQFF,TGTGCCAGCAGAAACGGGCCTAGCGGGAGCTACAATGAGCAGTTCTTC
-,TRBV10-2,TRBJ1-6,-,CASSESGPDNSPLHF,TGCGCCAGCAGTGAATCCGGACCCGATAATTCACCCCTCCACTTT
-,TRBV5-1,TRBJ1-2,few,CASRTDVGGFYGYTF,TGCGCCAGCAGAACGGACGTGGGAGGGTTCTATGGCTACACCTTC
-,TRBV10-3,TRBJ2-1,-,CAISESWLGEDHNEQFF,TGTGCCATCAGTGAGTCCTGGCTGGGGGAGGATCACAATGAGCAGTTCTTC
TRBD1,TRBV4-1,TRBJ1-5,-,CASSHGPGGMEPQHF,TGCGCCAGCAGCCACGGTCCAGGGGGTATGGAGCCCCAGCATTTT
TRBD1,TRBV18,TRBJ2-1,-,CASRGQDYNEQFF,TGTGCCAGCCGCGGACAGGACTACAATGAGCAGTTCTTC
TRBD2,TRBV27,TRBJ2-7,-,CASSLTLPSGNSYEQYF,TGTGCCAGCAGTTTAACCCTCCCTAGCGGGAACTCCTACGAGCAGTACTTC
-,TRBV6-5,TRBJ1-2,-,CASSYSIQGFGGYTF,TGTGCCAGCAGTTACTCAATACAGGGTTTCGGGGGCTACACCTTC
TRBD1,TRBV28,TRBJ1-2,few,CASSWGQGVHGYTF,TGTGCCAGCAGTTGGGGACAGGGAGTTCATGGCTACACCTTC
-,TRBV11-2,TRBJ2-5,-,CASSRNGPQETQYF,TGTGCCAGCAGCCGGAACGGACCTCAAGAGACCCAGTACTTC
-,TRBV11-2,TRBJ2-7,-,CASSSLRGSLYEQYF,TGTGCCAGCAGCTCCTTGCGCGGGTCCTTGTACGAGCAGTACTTC
-,TRBV19,TRBJ2-7,-,CASSPPGQDYEQYF,TGTGCCAGTAGCCCTCCGGGACAAGACTACGAGCAGTACTTC
-,TRBV4-1,TRBJ2-7,-,CASSQTGQPPGDEQYF,TGCGCCAGCAGCCAAACGGGACAGCCTCCGGGGGACGAGCAGTACTTC
TRBD1,TRBV2,TRBJ2-7,-,CASSGDRGPGYEQYF,TGTGCCAGCAGTGGGGACAGGGGGCCGGGCTACGAGCAGTACTTC
-,TRBV6-9,TRBJ1-1,-,CASSYSSTSGDTEAFF,TGTGCCAGCAGTTATTCGTCTACATCGGGGGACACTGAAGCTTTCTTT
TRBD2,TRBV6-6,TRBJ2-1,few,CASSSQGTSPYNEQFF,TGTGCCAGCAGTAGCCAAGGGACTAGCCCTTACAATGAGCAGTTCTTC
TRBD2,TRBV6-4,TRBJ2-7,-,CASRGGAGGRAYEQYF,TGTGCCAGCAGGGGGGGAGCGGGAGGGCGGGCCTACGAGCAGTACTTC
-,TRBV28,TRBJ1-3,-,CASSFAGNTIYF,TGTGCCAGCAGTTTTGCTGGAAACACCATATATTTT
-,TRBV5-1,TRBJ2-7,-,CASSLELSSYEQYF,TGCGCCAGCAGCTTGGAACTTAGCTCCTACGAGCAGTACTTC
-,TRBV7-6,TRBJ2-7,medium-sized,CASSSQGYEQYF,TGTGCCAGCAGCTCGCAGGGGTACGAGCAGTACTTC
-,TRBV19,TRBJ2-5,once,CASSIRTAQETQYF,TGTGCCAGTAGTATCAGGACAGCACAAGAGACCCAGTACTTC